The clone carrying this T cell receptor beta chain appeared many times. No antigen is known for it. V lost 3 bases to trimming and J lost 7 bases; unmatched junction nucleotides: 5. This CDR3 is built from 15 residues. The V gene's germline CDR1 is SGHVS and CDR2 FNYEAQ. The data originate from a study of T cell repertoires in cytomegalovirus infection. TCRdb reprocessed the reads with MiXCR, giving one entry per CDR3 protein. The sample yields about 920,000 distinct CDR3 sequences, 30% to 40% seen once. The sample in question was cultured CD8+ T cells from PBMCs, obtained from culture after CMV antigen stimulation. This TCR came from a human donor in good health (CMV status not recorded). Some clones in this sample may be carry-over from other donors' samples. The chain has TRBV7-6 and TRBJ2-1, with 11 positions matching TRBD2. DNA of the CDR3: TGTGCCAGCAGCTTCCTTAGCGGGGGGGCAAATGAGCAGTTCTTC. It yields the protein CASSFLSGGANEQFF.